Listed below are T cell receptor beta chains from one sample, sequenced in a study of technical replicates of blood from several donors. Libraries were prepared by immunoSEQ multiplex PCR; TCRdb keeps only in-frame clonotypes and omits some of them. Of roughly 12,000 clones listed, roughly three quarters are singletons. The material sequenced was PBMCs. All receptors derive from a human donor in good health. CDR3s include the opening cysteine and the closing phenylalanine or tryptophan. A D gene is named only where the DNA matches it firmly. Size is stated for part of the rows, as once, few or many counts, or as a class when the clone is expanded.

V gene	clone size	J gene	D gene	CDR3 DNA	CDR3 protein
TRBV4-1	few	TRBJ2-1	TRBD2	TGCGCCAGCAGCCAAGGACTAGCGGGAGCGAATGAGCAGTTCTTC	CASSQGLAGANEQFF
TRBV7-2	few	TRBJ2-1	-	TGTGCCAGCAGCTTTTGGTTAGGGACTCCCTACAATGAGCAGTTCTTC	CASSFWLGTPYNEQFF
TRBV30	-	TRBJ1-5	TRBD1	TGTGCCTGGAGTCGTTGGGGACAGGGGCCTCAGCCCCAGCATTTT	CAWSRWGQGPQPQHF
TRBV30	once	TRBJ2-7	-	TGTGCCTGGAGTCTAGGGGTCTCCTACGAGCAGTACTTC	CAWSLGVSYEQYF
TRBV25-1	-	TRBJ1-2	-	TGTGCCAGCAGTGCTACGGGATTTCTTGGCTACACCTTC	CASSATGFLGYTF
TRBV2	-	TRBJ2-7	TRBD2	TGTGCCAGCAGTGAGGGACTAGCGACGGGGTTTCCTTCCTACGAGCAGTACTTC	CASSEGLATGFPSYEQYF
TRBV30	few	TRBJ1-3	-	TGTGCCTGGAGTCGGACTGGTGGAAACACCATATATTTT	CAWSRTGGNTIYF
TRBV5-1	once	TRBJ2-7	-	TGCGCCAGCAGCTCGGACACGTACGAGCAGTACTTC	CASSSDTYEQYF
TRBV7-9	once	TRBJ2-6	TRBD2	TGTGCCAGCAGCCCCCGGGGGGGATCATTCTCTGGGGCCAACGTCCTGACTTTC	CASSPRGGSFSGANVLTF
TRBV11-2	-	TRBJ2-7	TRBD2	TGTGCCAGCAGCACCAGACTAGCGGGAGGCGGCGAGCAGTACTTC	CASSTRLAGGGEQYF
TRBV6-5	once	TRBJ1-1	-	TGTGCCAGCAGTTACGAGGTCGGCACTGAAGCTTTCTTT	CASSYEVGTEAFF
TRBV19	-	TRBJ2-2	-	TGTGCCAGTAGTATGAGGAGGGCATTCAACACCGGGGAGCTGTTTTTT	CASSMRRAFNTGELFF
TRBV6-5	-	TRBJ2-7	-	TGTGCCAGCAGTAGGGGCTACGAGCAGTACTTC	CASSRGYEQYF
TRBV5-1	-	TRBJ2-5	-	TGCGCCAGCAGCTTGGGAGCGGGAGAGACCCAGTACTTC	CASSLGAGETQYF
TRBV5-1	-	TRBJ2-4	-	TGCGCCAGCAGCGCGGGCCTTGAGGTGGGCATTCAGTACTTC	CASSAGLEVGIQYF
TRBV2	-	TRBJ1-2	TRBD1	TGTGCCAGCAGTGAACAGGGGGCTGAGTATGGCTACACCTTC	CASSEQGAEYGYTF
TRBV19	-	TRBJ2-2	TRBD2	TGTGCCAGTACCTCACCGGGGGGGGGTTACACCGGGGAGCTGTTTTTT	CASTSPGGGYTGELFF
TRBV18	-	TRBJ1-3	-	TGTGCCAGCTCACCGACCGCCCCGGGGACAACGGGAAACACCATATATTTT	CASSPTAPGTTGNTIYF
TRBV5-1	few	TRBJ2-5	-	TGCGCCAGCAGGTTAGGAGGCCAATACCAAGAGACCCAGTACTTC	CASRLGGQYQETQYF
TRBV10-3	few	TRBJ1-1	-	TGTGCCATCAGTGAGAATGGGGGGACTGAAGCTTTCTTT	CAISENGGTEAFF
TRBV10-1	-	TRBJ2-1	TRBD2	TGCGCCAGCAGTGAGCCTAGCGGCAGTTCCTACAATGAGCAGTTCTTC	CASSEPSGSSYNEQFF
TRBV5-1	-	TRBJ2-6	TRBD1	TGCGCCAGCAGCTCGGGACAGGGGGCTGGGGCCAACGTCCTGACTTTC	CASSSGQGAGANVLTF
TRBV5-1	-	TRBJ2-7	-	TGCGCCAGCAGGGGTGGGACAGGGATTAGCGGGAGGCGGCAGGAGCAGTACTTC	CASRGGTGISGRRQEQYF
TRBV28	-	TRBJ2-1	-	TGTGCCAGCAATACGGGACTTTGGGGGGAGCAGTTCTTC	CASNTGLWGEQFF
TRBV18	-	TRBJ1-2	TRBD1	TGTGCCAGCTCACTCACGACAGGGGTTCATGGCTACACCTTC	CASSLTTGVHGYTF
TRBV27	-	TRBJ2-1	-	TGTGCCAGCAGTCTTCCTGGGGGCTTCGAGCAGTTCTTC	CASSLPGGFEQFF
TRBV19	-	TRBJ1-2	-	TGTGCCAGTAGTGTTCCAGGGTTCTCAGTCGTGGACACCTTC	CASSVPGFSVVDTF
TRBV5-1	-	TRBJ1-5	TRBD1	TGCGCCAGCAGCTCGGGACAGGGGGATCAGCCCCAGCATTTT	CASSSGQGDQPQHF
TRBV5-8	-	TRBJ1-1	-	TGTGCCAGCAGTGAAAGGGGCTCTGAAGCTTTCTTT	CASSERGSEAFF
TRBV29-1	-	TRBJ2-7	-	TGCAGCGTGCAGGTGACTACCTACGAGCAGTACTTC	CSVQVTTYEQYF
TRBV19	-	TRBJ2-3	-	TGTGCCAGTAGTATAGTCCTAGCCTCCAATCATACGCAGTATTTT	CASSIVLASNHTQYF
TRBV18	-	TRBJ1-4	-	TGTGCCAGCTCACCACTGCAGGGCCGGAATGAAAAACTGTTTTTT	CASSPLQGRNEKLFF
TRBV28	-	TRBJ2-7	TRBD2	TGTGCCAGCAGTAGGGCGGGAGGGGGCGAGCAGTACTTC	CASSRAGGGEQYF
TRBV7-9	-	TRBJ1-1	-	TGTGCCAGCAGCTTAGGCAGGGGCTTGAACACTGAAGCTTTCTTT	CASSLGRGLNTEAFF
TRBV9	-	TRBJ1-3	-	TGTGCCAGCAGCGAAGGGGGGGTAGGGAACACCATATATTTT	CASSEGGVGNTIYF
TRBV28	-	TRBJ2-7	-	TGTGCCAGCAGTACTTCCGGGAGCACTATCTACGAGCAGTACTTC	CASSTSGSTIYEQYF
TRBV6-6	-	TRBJ1-5	TRBD1	TGTGCCAGCAGGGAAATCGGGACAGCTAACAATCAGCCCCAGCATTTT	CASREIGTANNQPQHF
TRBV2	-	TRBJ1-1	TRBD1	TGTGCCAGCAGGGTCATGACAGGGAGGGCTTTCTTT	CASRVMTGRAFF
TRBV4-2	-	TRBJ2-2	-	TGTGCCAGCAGCCCCCTAAGGGGTGGCACCGGGGAGCTGTTTTTT	CASSPLRGGTGELFF
TRBV19	once	TRBJ1-4	-	TGTGCCAGTAGCCAGGGTACTAATGAAAAACTGTTTTTT	CASSQGTNEKLFF
TRBV29-1	-	TRBJ2-1	-	TGCAGCGTTGAAGCCGAGCAGGGGAATTTGAGCAGCAATGAGCAGTTCTTC	CSVEAEQGNLSSNEQFF